This T cell receptor beta chain was recorded in a study of yellow fever vaccine responses in identical twins. Findings and caveats of the study: Twins' vaccine T cell response reportedly seemed partly convergent, partly personalized.

TCRdb itself ran the RT-PCR reads through MiXCR, one entry per CDR3 protein. This table holds under 25,000 distinct CDR3 sequences, roughly 70% found once. Concerning this clonotype itself: Its target is not known.

The sequence was obtained from a woman between 18 and 30 years old who received the yellow fever vaccine. Sequences were derived from T cells from blood (PBMCs), unsorted or a sorted subset (not recorded which), sampled before or after yellow fever vaccination (not recorded which).

This CDR3 reads CASSISSGKTYEQYF. The CDR3 nucleotides read TGTGCCAGTAGTATTTCTAGCGGGAAGACCTACGAGCAGTACTTC. This sequence joins TRBV19 and TRBJ2-7, with 9 bases lining up with TRBD2. Germline-derived CDR1 and CDR2 are LNHDA and SQIVND (reference sequence). This CDR3 spans 15 amino acids. V shed 3 bases and J 2 bases; nucleotides not matched to a gene: 5.